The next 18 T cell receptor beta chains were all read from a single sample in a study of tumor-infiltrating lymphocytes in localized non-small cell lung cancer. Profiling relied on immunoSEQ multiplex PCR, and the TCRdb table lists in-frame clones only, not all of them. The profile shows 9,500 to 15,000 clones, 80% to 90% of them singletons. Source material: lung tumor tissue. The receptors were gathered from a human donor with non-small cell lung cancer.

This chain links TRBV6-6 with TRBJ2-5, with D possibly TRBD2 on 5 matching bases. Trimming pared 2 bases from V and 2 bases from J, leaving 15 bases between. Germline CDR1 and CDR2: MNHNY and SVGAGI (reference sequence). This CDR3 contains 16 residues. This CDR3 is CASSYAGRMTQETQYF. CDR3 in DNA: TGTGCCAGCAGTTACGCGGGCAGGATGACGCAAGAGACCCAGTACTTC.

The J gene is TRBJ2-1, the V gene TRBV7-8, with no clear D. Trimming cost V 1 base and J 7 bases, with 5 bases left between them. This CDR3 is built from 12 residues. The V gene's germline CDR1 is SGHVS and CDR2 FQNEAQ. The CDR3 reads CASSLVGNEQFF. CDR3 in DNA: TGTGCCAGCAGCTTAGTCGGGAATGAGCAGTTCTTC.

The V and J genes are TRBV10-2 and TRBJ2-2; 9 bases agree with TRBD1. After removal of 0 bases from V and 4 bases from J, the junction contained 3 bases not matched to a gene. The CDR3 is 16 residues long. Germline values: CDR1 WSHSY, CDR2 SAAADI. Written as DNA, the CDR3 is TGCGCCAGCAGTGAGTCGGGGACAGGGACCACCGGGGAGCTGTTTTTT. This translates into CASSESGTGTTGELFF.

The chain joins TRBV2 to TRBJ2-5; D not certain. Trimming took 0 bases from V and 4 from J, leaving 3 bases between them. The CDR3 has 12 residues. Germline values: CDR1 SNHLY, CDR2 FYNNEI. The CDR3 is CASSEAGETQYF. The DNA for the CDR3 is TGTGCCAGCAGTGAAGCGGGAGAGACCCAGTACTTC. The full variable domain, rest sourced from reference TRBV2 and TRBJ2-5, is EPEVTQTPSHQVTQMGQEVILRCVPISNHLYFYWYRQILGQKVEFLVSFYNNEISEKSEIFDDQFSVERPDGSNFTLKIRSTKLEDSAMYFCASSEAGETQYFGPGTRLLVL.

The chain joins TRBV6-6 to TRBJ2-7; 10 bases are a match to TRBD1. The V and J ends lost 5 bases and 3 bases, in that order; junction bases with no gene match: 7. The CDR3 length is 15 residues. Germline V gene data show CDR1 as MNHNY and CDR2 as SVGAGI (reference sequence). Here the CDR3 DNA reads TGTGCCAGCAGTCGCCCCCGGGACAGGGGCTACGAGCAGTACTTC. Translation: CASSRPRDRGYEQYF.

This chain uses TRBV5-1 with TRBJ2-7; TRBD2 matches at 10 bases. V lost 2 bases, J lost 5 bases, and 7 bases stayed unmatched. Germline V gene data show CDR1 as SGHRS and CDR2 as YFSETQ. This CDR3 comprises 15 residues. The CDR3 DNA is TGCGCCAGCAGCTTATCTAGCGGGAGTAACAACGAGCAGTACTTC. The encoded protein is CASSLSSGSNNEQYF.

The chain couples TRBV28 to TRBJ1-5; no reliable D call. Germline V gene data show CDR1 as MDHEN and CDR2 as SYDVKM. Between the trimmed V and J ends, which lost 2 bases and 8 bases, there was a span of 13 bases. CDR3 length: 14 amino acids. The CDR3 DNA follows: TGTGCCAGCAGTTTAGAAGCGACCCTTAAGCCCCAGCATTTT. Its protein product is CASSLEATLKPQHF. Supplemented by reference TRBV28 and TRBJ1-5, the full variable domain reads DVKVTQSSRYLVKRTGEKVFLECVQDMDHENMFWYRQDPGLGLRLIYFSYDVKMKEKGDIPEGYSVSREKKERFSLILESASTNQTSMYLCASSLEATLKPQHFGDGTRLSIL.

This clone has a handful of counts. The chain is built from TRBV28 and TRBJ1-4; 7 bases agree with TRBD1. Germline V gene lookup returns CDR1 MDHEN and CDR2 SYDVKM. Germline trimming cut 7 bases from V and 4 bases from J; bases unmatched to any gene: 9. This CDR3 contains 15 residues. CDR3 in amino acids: CASTQPWDSNEKLFF. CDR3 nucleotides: TGTGCCAGCACTCAACCCTGGGACAGTAATGAAAAACTGTTTTTT.

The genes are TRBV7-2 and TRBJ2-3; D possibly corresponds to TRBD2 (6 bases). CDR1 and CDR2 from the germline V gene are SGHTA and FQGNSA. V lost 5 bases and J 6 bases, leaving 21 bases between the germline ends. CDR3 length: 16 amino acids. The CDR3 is CASSPRIRGGRDTQYF. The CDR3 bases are TGTGCCAGCAGCCCTCGGATAAGGGGAGGCCGGGATACGCAGTATTTT.

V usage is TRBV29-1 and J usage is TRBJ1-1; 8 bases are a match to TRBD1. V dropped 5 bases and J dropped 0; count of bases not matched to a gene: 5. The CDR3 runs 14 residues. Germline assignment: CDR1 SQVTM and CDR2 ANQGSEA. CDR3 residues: CSVPGQGLNTEAFF. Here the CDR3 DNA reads TGCAGCGTTCCAGGACAGGGCCTGAACACTGAAGCTTTCTTT.

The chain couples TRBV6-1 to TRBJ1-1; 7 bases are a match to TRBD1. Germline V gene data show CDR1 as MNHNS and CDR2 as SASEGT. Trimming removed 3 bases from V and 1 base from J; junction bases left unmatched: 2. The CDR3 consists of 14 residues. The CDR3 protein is CASSDRTGNTEAFF. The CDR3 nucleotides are TGTGCCAGCAGTGACCGGACAGGGAACACTGAAGCTTTCTTT.

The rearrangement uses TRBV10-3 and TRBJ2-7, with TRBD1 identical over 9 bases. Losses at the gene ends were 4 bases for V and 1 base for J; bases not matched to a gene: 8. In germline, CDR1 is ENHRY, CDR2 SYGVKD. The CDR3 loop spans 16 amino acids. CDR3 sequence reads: CAISGKQGAASYEQYF. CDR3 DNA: TGTGCCATCAGTGGGAAACAGGGGGCAGCATCCTACGAGCAGTACTTC.

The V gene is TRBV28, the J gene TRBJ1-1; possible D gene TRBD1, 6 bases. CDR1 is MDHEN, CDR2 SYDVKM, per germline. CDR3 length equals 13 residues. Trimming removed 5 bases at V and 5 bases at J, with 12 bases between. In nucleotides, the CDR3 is TGTGCCAGCAGTCGACAGGTTCAGACTGAAGCTTTCTTT. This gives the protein CASSRQVQTEAFF.

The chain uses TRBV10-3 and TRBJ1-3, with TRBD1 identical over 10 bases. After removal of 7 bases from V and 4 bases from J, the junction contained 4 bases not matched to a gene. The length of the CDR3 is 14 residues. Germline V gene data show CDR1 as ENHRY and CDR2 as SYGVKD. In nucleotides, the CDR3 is TGTGCCATCAACGACAGGGGGCCGGGAAACACCATATATTTT. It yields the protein CAINDRGPGNTIYF.

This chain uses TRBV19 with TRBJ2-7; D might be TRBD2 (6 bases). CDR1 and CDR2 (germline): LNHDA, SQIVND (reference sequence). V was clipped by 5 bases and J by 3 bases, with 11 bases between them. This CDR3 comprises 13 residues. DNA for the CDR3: TGTGCCAGTAGTGCGGGGACCGGCTACGAGCAGTACTTC. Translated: CASSAGTGYEQYF. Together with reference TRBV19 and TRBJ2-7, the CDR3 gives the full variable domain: DGGITQSPKYLFRKEGQNVTLSCEQNLNHDAMYWYRQDPGQGLRLIYYSQIVNDFQKGDIAEGYSVSREKKESFPLTVTSAQKNPTAFYLCASSAGTGYEQYFGPGTRLTVT.

The CDR3 nucleotides read TGTGCCAGCAGTCTGGGCGGGGTTATGAACACTGAAGCTTTCTTT. Amino acids: CASSLGGVMNTEAFF. The rearrangement joins TRBV28 to TRBJ1-1; D not resolved. V was pared by 5 bases and J by 0 bases, with 13 bases between. The germline CDR1 and CDR2 sequences are MDHEN and SYDVKM. The CDR3 contains 15 residues.

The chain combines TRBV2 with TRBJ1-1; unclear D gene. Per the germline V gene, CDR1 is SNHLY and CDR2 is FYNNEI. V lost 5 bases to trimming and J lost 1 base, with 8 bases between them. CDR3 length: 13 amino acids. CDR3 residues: CASSRHQNTEAFF. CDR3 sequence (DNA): TGTGCCAGCAGTAGACACCAGAACACTGAAGCTTTCTTT.

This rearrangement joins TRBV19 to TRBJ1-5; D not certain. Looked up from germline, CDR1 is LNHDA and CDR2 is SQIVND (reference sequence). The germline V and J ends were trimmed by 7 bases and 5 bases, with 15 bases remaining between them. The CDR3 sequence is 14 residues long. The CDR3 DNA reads TGTGCCAGTAATCTTTGGCAGGAAGATCAGCCCCAGCATTTT. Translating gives CASNLWQEDQPQHF.